The entry that follows covers one T cell receptor (beta chain) sequence. The data belong to a study of OX40 agonist ivuxolimab in advanced cancers. The protocol was immunoSEQ multiplex PCR, while the TCRdb copy is restricted to in-frame clones and leaves out a portion. This table holds some 80,000 clones, about 83% found once. The CDR3 sequence is 15 residues long. Germline CDR1 and CDR2: SGDLS and YYNGEE. Trimming stripped 3 bases from V and 4 bases from J, with 14 bases between. The sequencing here drew on CD4+ or CD8+ T cells sorted from blood, taken in a trial of the OX40 agonist ivuxolimab. The source of this sequence is an adult with an advanced solid tumor such as melanoma, head and neck, liver or kidney cancer. This sequence joins TRBV9 and TRBJ1-5; a possible D gene is TRBD1 (5 bases). In DNA, the CDR3 is TGTGCCAGCAGCGCGAGTGGGGCTAGTAATCAGCCCCAGCATTTT. It translates to CASSASGASNQPQHF.